Presented here are 13 T cell receptor beta chains from one specimen sequenced in a study of cytomegalovirus exposure and HLA in healthy donors. Here immunoSEQ multiplex PCR was the method, and the copy in TCRdb shows in-frame clones only, minus some. The repertoire holds roughly 120,000 clones, with approximately 88% as singletons. The material sequenced was PBMCs. Receptors originate from a woman aged 18 to 35 in good health and CMV-seropositive.

This chain joins TRBV18 and TRBJ2-5, with 15 nucleotides matching TRBD2. Trimming cost V 2 bases and J 1 base; bases outside gene matches: 5. Germline V gene lookup returns CDR1 KGHSH and CDR2 LQKENI. There are 18 residues in the CDR3. This CDR3 is CASSPLGLAGGLQETQYF. The CDR3 DNA reads as TGTGCCAGCTCACCATTGGGACTAGCGGGGGGACTCCAAGAGACCCAGTACTTC.

The chain uses TRBV19 and TRBJ2-2; TRBD1 is a possible D gene (6 bases). Germline values: CDR1 LNHDA, CDR2 SQIVND (reference sequence). The V gene lost 7 bases and the J gene lost 0 bases, with 9 bases spanning the gap. This CDR3 is 14 amino acids long. The CDR3 spells CASTRDTNTGELFF. The CDR3 region has the DNA TGTGCCAGTACTCGGGACACGAACACCGGGGAGCTGTTTTTT.

The chain has TRBV7-9 and TRBJ2-7; D gene unclear. This CDR3 contains 14 residues. Trimming cost V 5 bases and J 4 bases, with 15 bases left between them. The V gene's germline CDR1 is SEHNR and CDR2 FQNEAQ (reference sequence). CDR3 amino acids: CASSPNTRLYEQYF. As DNA, the CDR3 is TGTGCCAGCAGCCCAAATACCAGGTTGTACGAGCAGTACTTC.

The rearrangement links TRBV9 to TRBJ2-7; 8 positions match TRBD1. The CDR3 spans 15 residues. Germline values: CDR1 SGDLS, CDR2 YYNGEE. The ends lost 4 bases at V and 2 bases at J; junction bases unmatched: 8. The CDR3 sequence: CASSPIPDRAYEQYF. DNA of the CDR3: TGTGCCAGCAGCCCAATCCCGGACAGGGCCTACGAGCAGTACTTC.

The chain joins TRBV6-6 to TRBJ1-6, with D perhaps TRBD1 (5 bases). V gave up 8 bases and J gave up 10 bases, with 18 bases separating them. Germline V gene lookup returns CDR1 MNHNY and CDR2 SVGAGI (reference sequence). This CDR3 contains 14 residues. This chain's CDR3 is CASLAGSVVSPLHF. The CDR3 nucleotides read TGTGCCAGCCTTGCAGGGTCCGTTGTCTCACCCCTCCACTTT.

The V gene is TRBV4-3, the J gene TRBJ1-4; unclear D gene. Germline CDR1 reads LGHNA; CDR2 reads YSLEER. CDR3 length: 19 residues. Trimming cost V 1 base and J 0 bases, with 18 bases left between them. The CDR3 DNA reads TGCGCCAGCAGCCAAGGCAACAGCTTAGTTTTTGCAACTAATGAAAAACTGTTTTTT. Translated: CASSQGNSLVFATNEKLFF.

V is TRBV19 and J is TRBJ2-7; D perhaps matches TRBD2 (5 bases). V was shortened by 3 bases and J by 0 bases, with 9 bases between the two germline ends. CDR3 length: 14 amino acids. Looked up from germline, CDR1 is LNHDA and CDR2 is SQIVND (reference sequence). CDR3 coding DNA: TGTGCCAGTAGTATTAGCGACACCTCCTACGAGCAGTACTTC. Residues: CASSISDTSYEQYF.

The gene calls are TRBV27 and TRBJ2-1, with TRBD2 as a possible D gene (6 bases). The CDR3 is 15 residues long. Germline assignment: CDR1 MNHEY and CDR2 SMNVEV (reference sequence). The V end was cut by 5 bases, the J end by 6 bases, with 17 bases between. In nucleotides, the CDR3 is TGTGCCAGCAGTCCATGGGCTAGCGAACGCAATGAGCAGTTCTTC. Translating gives CASSPWASERNEQFF.

The chain joins TRBV9 to TRBJ2-7; possibly TRBD2 for D (6 bases). CDR3 length: 16 residues. With 0 bases removed from V and 3 bases from J, the gap between germline ends came to 16 bases. The germline V gene encodes CDR1 SGDLS and CDR2 YYNGEE. The CDR3 is CASSVGIGGLIYEQYF. The CDR3, as DNA: TGTGCCAGCAGCGTAGGAATCGGGGGTCTCATCTACGAGCAGTACTTC.

There are a few counts of this clone. The chain employs TRBV5-1 and TRBJ1-2, with 8 bases fitting TRBD1. There are 12 residues in the CDR3. Looked up from germline, CDR1 is SGHRS and CDR2 is YFSETQ. V lost 3 bases and J lost 6; bases outside the gene matches: 1. The CDR3 here is CASSSGGDGYTF. The CDR3 region has the DNA TGCGCCAGCAGCTCAGGGGGCGATGGCTACACCTTC.

The chain uses TRBV27 and TRBJ2-3; 11 bases align to TRBD2. This CDR3 contains 15 residues. The V and J ends lost 6 bases and 3 bases, in that order; junction bases with no gene match: 5. Germline-derived CDR1 and CDR2 are MNHEY and SMNVEV (reference sequence). The CDR3 bases are TGTGCCAGCAGGTTACTAGCGGGAGTAACAGATACGCAGTATTTT. Its protein is CASRLLAGVTDTQYF.

The CDR3 DNA reads TGTGCCAGCAGCCAAGGGCTCACGGGAGGGGCAGATACGCAGTATTTT. This translates into CASSQGLTGGADTQYF. V usage is TRBV4-2 and J usage is TRBJ2-3, with 8 positions matching TRBD2. The germline V gene has CDR1 LGHNA and CDR2 YNFKEQ. Trimming took 1 base from V and 4 from J; bases not matched to a gene: 7. The CDR3 sequence is 16 residues long.

The gene calls are TRBV11-2 and TRBJ1-2, with D perhaps TRBD1 (6 bases). Deletions cut 2 bases from V and 8 bases from J, with 12 bases between. Per germline, CDR1 SGHAT and CDR2 FQNNGV. There are 13 residues in the CDR3. CDR3 region: CASSLRDIDGYTF. The CDR3 DNA follows: TGTGCCAGCAGCTTAAGGGACATCGACGGCTACACCTTC. The full variable domain, its missing parts supplied by reference TRBV11-2 and TRBJ1-2, is EAGVAQSPRYKIIEKRQSVAFWCNPISGHATLYWYQQILGQGPKLLIQFQNNGVVDDSQLPKDRFSAERLKGVDSTLKIQPAKLEDSAVYLCASSLRDIDGYTFGSGTRLTVV.